The 31 T cell receptor beta chains listed next were all sequenced from one sample in a study of cytotoxic CD8 clonotypes in ibrutinib-treated CLL. Using immunoSEQ multiplex PCR, the repertoire was profiled, and TCRdb retains in-frame clones only, with some absent. The sample comprises some 200,000 clones, 75% to 80% of which are singletons, and approximately 10% rests with the top ten. Sequences were derived from PBMCs, sampled after 12 months of ibrutinib treatment. The receptors were gathered from a human donor with chronic lymphocytic leukemia.

V and J are TRBV28 and TRBJ1-1, with D tentatively TRBD1 (5 bases). CDR3 size: 15 residues. The germline V gene has CDR1 MDHEN and CDR2 SYDVKM. V was cut by 1 base and J by 0 bases, with 9 bases left in between. The CDR3 region is CASSLSLGVNTEAFF. The CDR3, as DNA: TGTGCCAGCAGTTTATCCTTAGGGGTGAACACTGAAGCTTTCTTT.

This clone turned up a few times. V is TRBV9 and J is TRBJ2-3; D not certain. V was shortened by 0 bases and J by 2 bases, with 10 bases between the two germline ends. Germline V gives CDR1 SGDLS, CDR2 YYNGEE. The CDR3 runs to 15 residues. In DNA, the CDR3 is TGTGCCAGCAGCGTAGAGAGGTTCCCCACAGATACGCAGTATTTT. Translation gives CASSVERFPTDTQYF. Variable domain in full (rest from reference TRBV9 and TRBJ2-3): DSGVTQTPKHLITATGQRVTLRCSPRSGDLSVYWYQQSLDQGLQFLIQYYNGEERAKGNILERFSAQQFPDLHSELNLSSLELGDSALYFCASSVERFPTDTQYFGPGTRLTVL.

The V and J genes are TRBV7-2 and TRBJ2-1; D is unclear. The CDR3 length is 12 residues. The V gene's germline CDR1 is SGHTA and CDR2 FQGNSA. Trimming removed 5 bases at V and 12 bases at J, with 14 bases between. CDR3 sequence reads: CASSELGNLQFF. CDR3 DNA: TGTGCCAGCAGCGAACTGGGGAACCTGCAGTTCTTC. Combining the CDR3 with reference TRBV7-2 and TRBJ2-1 gives the whole variable domain GAGVSQSPSNKVTEKGKDVELRCDPISGHTALYWYRQSLGQGLEFLIYFQGNSAPDKSGLPSDRFSAERTGGSVSTLTIQRTQQEDSAVYLCASSELGNLQFFGPGTRLTVL.

The DNA for the CDR3 is TGTGCCATCAGTACCGGGACTAGCGGGTACGAGCAGTACTTC. Amino acids: CAISTGTSGYEQYF. This rearrangement joins TRBV10-3 to TRBJ2-7; 12 positions match TRBD2. CDR1 ENHRY and CDR2 SYGVKD come from the germline V gene. The V and J ends lost 5 bases and 4 bases, in that order; junction bases with no gene match: 3. The CDR3 has 14 residues.

V and J are TRBV5-1 and TRBJ2-2; no firm D call. CDR3 size: 15 residues. Germline V CDR1 and CDR2: SGHRS, YFSETQ. Trimming removed 0 bases at V and 1 base at J, with 7 bases between. The CDR3 sequence: CASSLVSGNTGELFF. DNA of the CDR3: TGCGCCAGCAGCTTGGTGTCCGGGAACACCGGGGAGCTGTTTTTT.

The chain carries TRBV18 and TRBJ2-3, with TRBD1 matching over 10 bases. This CDR3 spans 14 amino acids. Germline V CDR1 and CDR2: KGHSH, LQKENI. Trimming took 3 bases from V and 4 from J; bases not matched to a gene: 1. DNA of the CDR3: TGTGCCAGCTCACCCGGGACAGGGGCAGATACGCAGTATTTT. Its translation is CASSPGTGADTQYF.

J is TRBJ1-5 and V is TRBV27; no definite D call. V lost 5 bases and J 2 bases, leaving 19 bases between the germline ends. The CDR3 sequence is 17 residues long. From germline, CDR1 is MNHEY and CDR2 SMNVEV (reference sequence). This chain's CDR3 is CASSTRPRGSGNQPQHF. DNA of the CDR3: TGTGCCAGCAGTACCCGCCCCCGAGGAAGCGGCAATCAGCCCCAGCATTTT.

The rearrangement uses TRBV21-1 and TRBJ2-3; TRBD2 is the table's D call and was not checked against the DNA. TRBV21-1 is a listed pseudogene. The CDR3 is made up of 13 amino acids. Here the CDR3 DNA reads TGTGCCAGCAGCAAAGCTCGGGGGGCCCAGCAGTATTTT. It translates to CASSKARGAQQYF.

This chain uses TRBV12-5 with TRBJ2-2; D perhaps matches TRBD1 (6 bases). The CDR3 consists of 17 residues. V dropped 0 bases and J dropped 4 bases, with 15 bases sitting between them. The germline V gene has CDR1 LGHNT and CDR2 FRNRAP. CDR3 sequence reads: CASGLVLEGVITGELFF. CDR3 in DNA: TGTGCTAGTGGTTTGGTACTAGAGGGGGTGATCACCGGGGAGCTGTTTTTT.

The chain carries TRBV5-1 and TRBJ2-2; D is undetermined. The V gene lost 0 bases and the J gene lost 2 bases, with 5 bases spanning the gap. The CDR3 sequence is 14 residues long. CDR1 is SGHRS, CDR2 YFSETQ, per germline. CDR3 nucleotides: TGCGCCAGCAGCTTGGCGCGAAACACCGGGGAGCTGTTTTTT. Translating it yields CASSLARNTGELFF.

This clone was seen more than once but under ten times. This chain joins TRBV28 and TRBJ2-2, with 8 bases identical to TRBD2. Germline V CDR1 and CDR2: MDHEN, SYDVKM. The trim removed 7 bases at V and 1 base at J, leaving 8 bases unmatched. There are 16 residues in the CDR3. This CDR3 is CASNRPLAGNTGELFF. The CDR3 region has the DNA TGTGCCAGCAACCGACCCCTAGCGGGGAACACCGGGGAGCTGTTTTTT.

This chain links TRBV5-6 with TRBJ2-7; D is perhaps TRBD1 (6 bases). Trimming shortened V by 1 base and J by 5 bases, and 13 bases separated the two germline ends. Germline lookup yields CDR1 SGHDT and CDR2 YYEEEE. The CDR3 runs to 14 residues. The CDR3 DNA reads TGTGCCAGCAGCTTGCTCTCAGGGGTCGACGAGCAGTACTTC. This sequence encodes CASSLLSGVDEQYF. The full variable domain, its missing parts supplied by reference TRBV5-6 and TRBJ2-7, is DAGVTQSPTHLIKTRGQQVTLRCSPKSGHDTVSWYQQALGQGPQFIFQYYEEEERQRGNFPDRFSGHQFPNYSSELNVNALLLGDSALYLCASSLLSGVDEQYFGPGTRLTVT.

This chain connects TRBV2 to TRBJ2-3, with 8 bases lining up with TRBD2. J was trimmed by 10 bases and V by 8 bases; bases with no gene match: 17. The germline CDR1 and CDR2 sequences are SNHLY and FYNNEI. The CDR3 sequence is 15 residues long. This CDR3 reads CASPPRGGASYPQYF. DNA of the CDR3: TGTGCCAGCCCTCCCCGGGGGGGGGCTTCTTACCCGCAGTATTTT. Full variable domain (remainder filled in from reference TRBV2 and TRBJ2-3): EPEVTQTPSHQVTQMGQEVILRCVPISNHLYFYWYRQILGQKVEFLVSFYNNEISEKSEIFDDQFSVERPDGSNFTLKIRSTKLEDSAMYFCASPPRGGASYPQYFGPGTRLTVL.

On this clone itself: At one end the junction does not follow the germline gene, possibly because of a read error. The chain joins TRBV30 to TRBJ2-5, with 11 positions matching TRBD2. Germline V gene sequence: CDR1 GTSNPN, CDR2 SVGIG (reference sequence). This CDR3 is 13 amino acids long. In nucleotides, the CDR3 is TGTGCCCGGAGGGATAGCGGGGGGGTGACCCAGTACTTC. Its translation: CARRDSGGVTQYF.

V is TRBV27 and J is TRBJ2-2; D is undetermined. This CDR3 spans 13 amino acids. Germline V lookup: CDR1 MNHEY, CDR2 SMNVEV (reference sequence). Trimming left V 8 bases short and J 6 bases short, with 13 bases between. The CDR3 DNA sequence: TGTGCCAGCCTCAATCCCCCCTCCGGGGAGCTGTTTTTT. As protein: CASLNPPSGELFF.

The chain's CDR3 is CASSLGEDEQYF. CDR3 DNA: TGCGCCAGCAGCTTAGGGGAGGACGAGCAGTACTTC. The chain links TRBV5-1 to TRBJ2-7, with a weak D call TRBD2 (6 bases). This CDR3 comprises 12 residues. The germline gives CDR1 SGHRS, CDR2 YFSETQ. V was pared by 2 bases and J by 5 bases, with 8 bases between.

This clone was recorded once. The genes are TRBV23-1 and TRBJ1-2; tentative D call: TRBD1 (5 bases). TRBV23-1 is flagged as an ORF with uncertain function. The CDR3 extends over 13 amino acids. Between the trimmed V and J ends, which lost 3 bases and 10 bases, there was a span of 15 bases. CDR3 bases: TGCGCCAGCAGTCACAGGGAGTGCGTTGCCTACACCTTC. It translates to CASSHRECVAYTF.

The V call is TRBV4-1, the J call TRBJ2-7; 11 positions agree with TRBD2. V lost 1 base, J lost 9 bases, and 8 bases stayed unmatched. Germline V gives CDR1 MGHRA, CDR2 YSYEKL. The length of the CDR3 is 15 residues. CDR3: CASSQVGSGRVGQYF. The DNA of the CDR3 is TGCGCCAGCAGCCAAGTCGGTAGCGGGAGGGTGGGGCAGTACTTC.

This chain links TRBV7-2 with TRBJ2-2, with D hard to call. CDR3 length equals 15 residues. V was cut by 1 base and J by 3 bases, with 9 bases left in between. In germline, CDR1 is SGHTA, CDR2 FQGNSA. In nucleotides, the CDR3 is TGTGCCAGCAGCTTAGTAGGCAGATACACCGGGGAGCTGTTTTTT. The encoded protein is CASSLVGRYTGELFF.

This clone was recorded at least ten times. The rearrangement links TRBV6-5 to TRBJ2-2, with a possible D match to TRBD2 (5 bases). The length of the CDR3 is 14 residues. Trimming removed 3 bases from V and 7 bases from J, with 12 bases in between. Germline CDR1 MNHEY, CDR2 SVGAGI. This CDR3 reads CASSYWRSGGELFF. The CDR3 DNA sequence: TGTGCCAGCAGTTATTGGAGGTCCGGCGGGGAGCTGTTTTTT.

The chain has TRBV27 and TRBJ2-5; 8 nucleotides line up with TRBD1. The V gene's germline CDR1 is MNHEY and CDR2 SMNVEV (reference sequence). CDR3 length: 13 residues. V dropped 5 bases and J dropped 14; count of bases not matched to a gene: 13. The CDR3 region has the DNA TGTGCCAGCAGTCCTACGGTTTGGGACAGGTACTACTTC. Its protein is CASSPTVWDRYYF.

The CDR3 region has the DNA TGTGCCAGCAGCTTAAGGGCCTGGGGCACCGGGGAGCTGTTTTTT. As protein: CASSLRAWGTGELFF. V usage is TRBV11-2 and J usage is TRBJ2-2; D unresolved. The CDR3 loop spans 15 amino acids. The V gene lost 2 bases and the J gene lost 4 bases, with 11 bases spanning the gap. Germline CDR1 and CDR2: SGHAT and FQNNGV.

This chain joins TRBV27 and TRBJ2-1; D not resolved. CDR1 and CDR2 from the germline V gene are MNHEY and SMNVEV (reference sequence). The CDR3 runs 15 residues. V lost 2 bases and J 0 bases, leaving 8 bases between the germline ends. In DNA, the CDR3 is TGTGCCAGCAGTTTAGTGCCTACCTCCTACAATGAGCAGTTCTTC. It translates to CASSLVPTSYNEQFF.

The DNA of the CDR3 is TGTGCCAGCAGCCCAGGGCTAACTACCTACGAGCAGTACTTC. This translates into CASSPGLTTYEQYF. J is TRBJ2-7 and V is TRBV7-9; D perhaps matches TRBD1 (5 bases). Germline-derived CDR1 and CDR2 are SEHNR and FQNEAQ (reference sequence). V was cut by 5 bases and J by 2 bases, with 13 bases left in between. The CDR3 is made up of 14 amino acids. The full variable domain, with the rest looked up from reference TRBV7-9 and TRBJ2-7, is DTGVSQNPRHKITKRGQNVTFRCDPISEHNRLYWYRQTLGQGPEFLTYFQNEAQLEKSRLLSDRFSAERPKGSFSTLEIQRTEQGDSAMYLCASSPGLTTYEQYFGPGTRLTVT.

V is TRBV4-1 and J is TRBJ2-3, with D tentatively TRBD1 or TRBD2 (6 bases each). V lost 3 bases, J lost 4 bases, and 8 bases lay in between. This CDR3 has 13 amino acids. Germline V gene sequence: CDR1 MGHRA, CDR2 YSYEKL. The CDR3 bases are TGCGCCAGCAGCCACGGGGGCCCAGATACGCAGTATTTT. Encoded protein: CASSHGGPDTQYF.

The table lists this clone with a few counts. V is TRBV7-6 and J is TRBJ2-1, with D uncertain. This CDR3 is 13 amino acids long. The V end lost 0 bases, the J end lost 6 bases, and 6 bases lay between the germline ends. Looked up from germline, CDR1 is SGHVS and CDR2 is FNYEAQ. The CDR3 reads CASSLAGFNEQFF. The CDR3 DNA follows: TGTGCCAGCAGCTTAGCCGGGTTCAATGAGCAGTTCTTC.

The genes are TRBV4-1 and TRBJ1-3; D might be TRBD1 (5 bases). Germline V gives CDR1 MGHRA, CDR2 YSYEKL. Trimming left V 2 bases short and J 3 bases short, with 8 bases between. The CDR3 length is 14 residues. The CDR3 DNA reads as TGCGCCAGCAGCCAACGGGACGTTGGAAACACCATATATTTT. Residues: CASSQRDVGNTIYF.

The chain joins TRBV21-1 to TRBJ2-5; TRBD2 is taken as the D call from the table, unchecked against the DNA. TRBV21-1 is a pseudogene segment. This CDR3 region has 20 residues. DNA for the CDR3: TGTGCCAGCAGCAAAGCGCAGGGCATAGCGGGGGGGCCGACGCAAGAGACCCAGTACTTC. This encodes CASSKAQGIAGGPTQETQYF.

The chain is built from TRBV28 and TRBJ2-5; 9 nucleotides match TRBD2. J was trimmed by 5 bases and V by 6 bases; bases with no gene match: 10. Germline V gene sequence: CDR1 MDHEN, CDR2 SYDVKM. The CDR3 contains 15 residues. DNA of the CDR3: TGTGCCAGCAGGGTGACGACTAGCGGTTGGGAGACCCAGTACTTC. It is translated as CASRVTTSGWETQYF.

The chain joins TRBV5-1 to TRBJ2-3; D is possibly TRBD1 or TRBD2 (5 bases each). Germline V gene lookup returns CDR1 SGHRS and CDR2 YFSETQ. V was clipped by 7 bases and J by 2 bases, with 14 bases between them. This CDR3 region has 14 residues. In DNA form, the CDR3 reads TGCGCCAGCCATTATGGGGGAAACACAGATACGCAGTATTTT. Its protein is CASHYGGNTDTQYF. Full variable domain (missing parts from reference TRBV5-1 and TRBJ2-3): KAGVTQTPRYLIKTRGQQVTLSCSPISGHRSVSWYQQTPGQGLQFLFEYFSETQRNKGNFPGRFSGRQFSNSRSEMNVSTLELGDSALYLCASHYGGNTDTQYFGPGTRLTVL.

V and J are TRBV11-2 and TRBJ2-3, with no clear D. The germline gives CDR1 SGHAT, CDR2 FQNNGV. Trimming pared 5 bases from V and 8 bases from J, leaving 11 bases between. CDR3 length: 12 amino acids. The CDR3 is CASSLDPLTQYF. The CDR3 coding sequence is TGTGCCAGCAGCCTCGACCCTCTTACGCAGTATTTT.